Described below is a single TCR beta chain sequence and its context. What it binds is unknown. The germline gives CDR1 PRHDT, CDR2 FYEKMQ (reference sequence). This CDR3 spans 15 amino acids. Trimming at V came to 2 bases and at J to 5 bases, leaving 3 bases not matched to a gene. It was with 60 Vbeta and 13 Jbeta primers that the PCR ran. Profiling relied on immunoSEQ multiplex PCR, and the TCRdb table lists in-frame clones only, not all of them. The sample has some 130,000 clones; about 85% are singletons. The entry originates in a study of cytomegalovirus exposure and HLA in healthy donors. Study findings and constraints: Other equally common chains were less clonally expanded than HLA-associated TCR beta chains, a later analysis showed. It was reported in a later analysis that an Asian-associated ancestry cluster showed fewer N-insertions than the roughly 670-donor mean.

The chain combines TRBV13 with TRBJ2-5; 12 bases line up with TRBD2. The TCR was taken from a female donor in good health and CMV-seronegative. Sequencing input: PBMCs. The DNA of the CDR3 is TGTGCCAGCAGCTTACGCCTAGCGGGGGGGGAGACCCAGTACTTC. Its protein is CASSLRLAGGETQYF.